The 32 T cell receptor beta chains listed next were all sequenced from one sample in a study of T cell changes during pregnancy in multiple sclerosis (dated by TCRdb to about 2019). Receptor libraries were prepared by the immunoSEQ multiplex PCR assay. TCRdb provides this immuneACCESS table in a form limited to in-frame rearrangements. Some clones are lacking; in checked studies, under half of them reflect an unresolved V gene, and why the rest are absent is not known. The table for this sample lists under 60,000 clones; roughly 92% of them were counted only once. The leading ten clones occupy more than 0.35% of the sample. This specimen consisted of CD4+ T cells from peripheral blood mononuclear cells, obtained in the second trimester of pregnancy. The receptors were sampled from a female donor in good health, enrolled as a control in a pregnancy study.

The chain uses TRBV11-2 and TRBJ1-1; no firm D call. V lost 1 base and J 1 base, leaving 10 bases between the germline ends. The CDR3 runs 15 residues. The germline V gene encodes CDR1 SGHAT and CDR2 FQNNGV. The CDR3 DNA sequence: TGTGCCAGCAGCTTAGTTACCCGTAGGAACACTGAAGCTTTCTTT. This sequence encodes CASSLVTRRNTEAFF.

The chain uses TRBV4-3 and TRBJ1-6; 8 positions match TRBD1. V shed 6 bases, J shed 6 bases, and the junction held 10 bases outside the gene matches. The V gene's germline CDR1 is LGHNA and CDR2 YSLEER. CDR3 length: 16 residues. The CDR3 sequence: CASSSAGGAANSPLHF. The DNA for the CDR3 is TGCGCCAGCAGTTCTGCAGGGGGCGCAGCTAATTCACCCCTCCACTTT.

The chain joins TRBV5-1 to TRBJ2-5; 7 nucleotides match TRBD1. The germline V gene has CDR1 SGHRS and CDR2 YFSETQ. Trimming cost V 2 bases and J 2 bases; bases outside gene matches: 12. The CDR3 is made up of 17 amino acids. The CDR3 DNA follows: TGCGCCAGCAGCTTCTCCGAGACAGGGCTACCTCAAGAGACCCAGTACTTC. Translation gives CASSFSETGLPQETQYF.

The chain has TRBV5-4 and TRBJ2-7; D is undetermined. The CDR3 sequence is 17 residues long. V lost 2 bases, J lost 0 bases, and 18 bases lay in between. Germline V gene lookup returns CDR1 SGHNT and CDR2 YYREEE (reference sequence). The CDR3: CASSLGSAPSGSYEQYF. In DNA, the CDR3 is TGTGCCAGCAGCTTAGGAAGCGCCCCTTCGGGCTCCTACGAGCAGTACTTC.

This rearrangement joins TRBV9 to TRBJ2-3; D perhaps matches TRBD2 (6 bases). The CDR3 totals 14 residues. CDR1 is SGDLS and CDR2 is YYNGEE in the germline V gene. Trimming took off 0 bases at V and 2 bases at J, with 7 bases between the two ends. CDR3 in amino acids: CASSVGTTTDTQYF. The CDR3 region has the DNA TGTGCCAGCAGCGTAGGGACTACCACAGATACGCAGTATTTT.

The rearrangement links TRBV21-1 to TRBJ2-1; the D call TRBD2 from the table was never checked on the DNA. TRBV21-1 is a known pseudogene. This CDR3 has 14 residues. For the CDR3, the DNA is TGTGCCAGCCCCGTAAGCGGGACTAACAATGAGCAGTTCTTC. Amino acid sequence: CASPVSGTNNEQFF.

The rearrangement links TRBV5-1 to TRBJ2-5; tentative D call: TRBD2 (5 bases). V gave up 0 bases and J gave up 5 bases, with 17 bases separating them. The germline V gene encodes CDR1 SGHRS and CDR2 YFSETQ. The CDR3 is 16 residues long. CDR3 loop: CASSLVLAEGGETQYF. In DNA, the CDR3 is TGCGCCAGCAGCTTGGTTCTAGCAGAGGGTGGGGAGACCCAGTACTTC.

V gene TRBV10-3 combines with J gene TRBJ2-7; the D gene is possibly TRBD1 (5 bases). Germline V gene sequence: CDR1 ENHRY, CDR2 SYGVKD. Trimming removed 0 bases from V and 3 bases from J, with 12 bases in between. The CDR3 is 15 residues long. CDR3 DNA: TGTGCCATCAGTGAGTCGGCAGGGTCATTCTACGAGCAGTACTTC. Translated: CAISESAGSFYEQYF.

V usage is TRBV5-1 and J usage is TRBJ2-5; TRBD2 aligns across 9 bases. The CDR3 extends over 16 amino acids. J lost 2 bases, V lost 0 bases, and 5 bases had no gene match. CDR1 is SGHRS and CDR2 is YFSETQ in the germline V gene. CDR3 bases: TGCGCCAGCAGCTTGGCGGCTAGCGGGACGCAAGAGACCCAGTACTTC. This encodes CASSLAASGTQETQYF. The variable domain in full, completed from reference TRBV5-1 and TRBJ2-5, reads KAGVTQTPRYLIKTRGQQVTLSCSPISGHRSVSWYQQTPGQGLQFLFEYFSETQRNKGNFPGRFSGRQFSNSRSEMNVSTLELGDSALYLCASSLAASGTQETQYFGPGTRLLVL.

V usage is TRBV7-2 and J usage is TRBJ1-1; 7 bases align to TRBD1. The CDR3 is 12 amino acids. The J segment lost 10 bases and the V segment lost 0 bases, leaving 2 bases of the junction unmatched. Germline V gene lookup returns CDR1 SGHTA and CDR2 FQGNSA. CDR3 sequence (DNA): TGTGCCAGCAGCTTAGCGAACAGGGGAGCTTTCTTT. This gives the protein CASSLANRGAFF.

The chain recombines TRBV5-4 with TRBJ2-2; TRBD2 agrees at 11 bases. Germline values: CDR1 SGHNT, CDR2 YYREEE (reference sequence). The CDR3 spans 17 residues. V shed 5 bases and J 7 bases; nucleotides not matched to a gene: 13. CDR3: CASRDGTSGLGSGELFF. DNA for the CDR3: TGTGCCAGCAGGGATGGGACTAGCGGCTTGGGGAGCGGGGAGCTGTTTTTT.

This clone was seen a few times. J is TRBJ1-2 and V is TRBV5-1; 9 bases align to TRBD1. J gave up 0 bases and V 4 bases, and 7 bases lay outside the gene matches. The CDR3 extends over 16 amino acids. Germline CDR1 is SGHRS and CDR2 is YFSETQ. This chain's CDR3 is CASSPDRGDSNYGYTF. The CDR3 DNA follows: TGCGCCAGCAGCCCGGACAGGGGAGACTCTAACTATGGCTACACCTTC.

The chain combines TRBV4-3 with TRBJ2-1; D gene unclear. CDR1 and CDR2 from the germline V gene are LGHNA and YSLEER. With 4 bases removed from V and 10 bases from J, the gap between germline ends came to 14 bases. The CDR3 length is 13 residues. CDR3 nucleotides: TGCGCCAGCAGCCGAAGCATAAGAGGCGAGCAGTTCTTC. It codes for CASSRSIRGEQFF.

CDR3 sequence: CASSTDRGQPQHF. The DNA for the CDR3 is TGCGCCAGCAGCACGGACAGGGGTCAGCCCCAGCATTTT. The genes are TRBV5-1 and TRBJ1-5; 9 positions agree with TRBD1. The length of the CDR3 is 13 residues. Germline-derived CDR1 and CDR2 are SGHRS and YFSETQ. V trimming: 4 bases; J trimming: 6 bases; junction bases outside the gene matches: 2.

The chain is built from TRBV4-2 and TRBJ1-4, with TRBD1 matching 11 bases. J lost 4 bases, V lost 3 bases, and 4 bases had no gene match. The germline gives CDR1 LGHNA, CDR2 YNFKEQ. The CDR3 length is 16 residues. The DNA of the CDR3 is TGTGCCAGCAGCCAGGGGGGACAGGGGGGTAATGAAAAACTGTTTTTT. Its translation is CASSQGGQGGNEKLFF.

The chain has TRBV6-1 and TRBJ2-1; D is ambiguous. The V gene's germline CDR1 is MNHNS and CDR2 SASEGT. V lost 0 bases to trimming and J lost 7 bases, with 13 bases between them. The CDR3 consists of 15 residues. The CDR3 DNA reads TGTGCCAGCAGTGAAGCGCGCGGCTCAGTAAATGAGCAGTTCTTC. Protein product: CASSEARGSVNEQFF.

This sequence joins TRBV7-3 and TRBJ1-6; D unresolved. The germline CDR1 and CDR2 sequences are SGHTA and FQGTGA. The CDR3 length is 15 residues. The V end lost 5 bases, the J end lost 9 bases, and 17 bases lay between the germline ends. This chain's CDR3 is CASSLPRVRVSPLHF. The CDR3 bases are TGTGCCAGCAGCCTACCGCGGGTGCGAGTTTCACCCCTCCACTTT.

The chain employs TRBV11-3 and TRBJ2-5; tentative D call: TRBD2 (6 bases). From germline, CDR1 is SGHNT and CDR2 YENEEA. V was shortened by 1 base and J by 5 bases, with 20 bases between the two germline ends. The length of the CDR3 is 17 residues. CDR3 loop: CASSLGSPWGDLETQYF. In DNA form, the CDR3 reads TGTGCCAGCAGCTTAGGGTCCCCCTGGGGGGATTTGGAGACCCAGTACTTC.

The chain links TRBV10-3 to TRBJ1-6, with D tentatively TRBD1 (6 bases). Between the trimmed V and J ends, which lost 0 bases and 9 bases, there was a span of 15 bases. CDR1 ENHRY and CDR2 SYGVKD come from the germline V gene. The CDR3 consists of 16 residues. CDR3 coding DNA: TGTGCCATCAGTGAGTCGCAGGGGCGCGGGGGTTCACCCCTCCACTTT. Amino acid sequence: CAISESQGRGGSPLHF.

The rearrangement links TRBV7-2 to TRBJ2-7; 7 nucleotides align to TRBD1. J lost 0 bases, V lost 5 bases, and 7 bases had no gene match. This CDR3 has 15 residues. In germline, CDR1 is SGHTA, CDR2 FQGNSA. The CDR3 loop is CASSSHDRASYEQYF. In DNA form, the CDR3 reads TGTGCCAGCAGCAGCCACGACAGGGCCTCCTACGAGCAGTACTTC.

V is TRBV7-2 and J is TRBJ2-5; the D gene is possibly TRBD1 (6 bases). V was cut by 3 bases and J by 2 bases, with 10 bases left in between. The CDR3 spans 14 residues. In germline, CDR1 is SGHTA, CDR2 FQGNSA. The CDR3 DNA reads TGTGCCAGCAGCTTTCCAGGACAGCAAGAGACCCAGTACTTC. Translated, it gives CASSFPGQQETQYF.

The V call is TRBV18, the J call TRBJ2-1; 8 positions match TRBD2. J was trimmed by 9 bases and V by 3 bases; bases with no gene match: 7. The CDR3 consists of 14 residues. CDR1 KGHSH and CDR2 LQKENI come from the germline V gene. The CDR3 nucleotides read TGTGCCAGCTCACCGGGACTAGTAACGAGTGAGCAGTTCTTC. Translating gives CASSPGLVTSEQFF.

This clone was counted a few times. The chain is built from TRBV29-1 and TRBJ2-1, with 8 bases identical to TRBD2. Germline CDR1 SQVTM, CDR2 ANQGSEA. After removal of 4 bases from V and 9 bases from J, the junction contained 2 bases not matched to a gene. CDR3 length: 11 residues. The CDR3 nucleotides are TGCAGCGTTGCGGGGGGGCGTGAGCAGTTCTTC. Amino acids: CSVAGGREQFF.

This clone occurred a few times. The J gene is TRBJ2-6, the V gene TRBV4-3; D possibly corresponds to TRBD1 (5 bases). In germline, CDR1 is LGHNA, CDR2 YSLEER. The CDR3 has 17 residues. Trimming shortened V by 1 base and J by 4 bases, and 14 bases separated the two germline ends. CDR3 DNA sequence: TGCGCCAGCAGCCAAGTTTTCGGACAAACAGGGGCCAACGTCCTGACTTTC. Amino acid sequence: CASSQVFGQTGANVLTF.

The chain couples TRBV19 to TRBJ1-5; TRBD1 might be the D (5 bases). There are 13 residues in the CDR3. V shed 7 bases and J shed 6 bases, with 13 bases lying between them. Germline CDR1 reads LNHDA; CDR2 reads SQIVND (reference sequence). CDR3 region: CASMGGISQPQHF. CDR3 bases: TGTGCCAGTATGGGGGGGATCAGTCAGCCCCAGCATTTT.

The rearrangement joins TRBV19 to TRBJ2-2; 10 positions agree with TRBD1. The CDR3 consists of 13 residues. CDR1 is LNHDA and CDR2 is SQIVND in the germline V gene (reference sequence). Unmatched junction bases numbered 1, after V lost 9 bases and J lost 3 bases. The DNA of the CDR3 is TGTGCCAGCGGACAGGGGGACACCGGGGAGCTGTTTTTT. Its protein product is CASGQGDTGELFF.

V is TRBV6-6 and J is TRBJ1-1; D is possibly TRBD1 (6 bases). Trimming shortened V by 5 bases and J by 2 bases, and 15 bases separated the two germline ends. CDR1 MNHNY and CDR2 SVGAGI come from the germline V gene (reference sequence). This CDR3 spans 15 amino acids. CDR3 nucleotides: TGTGCCAGCAGTACGAACAGGGAGGGTAACACTGAAGCTTTCTTT. Encoded protein: CASSTNREGNTEAFF.

The chain combines TRBV6-5 with TRBJ2-7; a possible D gene is TRBD1 (5 bases). V shed 5 bases and J shed 2 bases, with 16 bases lying between them. Germline V gene lookup returns CDR1 MNHEY and CDR2 SVGAGI. The CDR3 covers 15 residues. The CDR3 DNA reads TGTGCCAGCAGTCAAAGGTTGGACATACCCTACGAGCAGTACTTC. Translated: CASSQRLDIPYEQYF.

The rearrangement uses TRBV10-3 and TRBJ2-2, with 8 bases aligning to TRBD2. CDR1 and CDR2 from the germline V gene are ENHRY and SYGVKD. CDR3 size: 15 residues. Trimming took 3 bases from V and 3 from J; bases not matched to a gene: 3. The CDR3 nucleotides are TGTGCCATCAGTGATTACGGGGGGGACACCGGGGAGCTGTTTTTT. It codes for CAISDYGGDTGELFF.

This clone appeared once. The chain carries TRBV28 and TRBJ2-7; D might be TRBD2 (5 bases). The CDR3 length is 14 residues. Germline lookup yields CDR1 MDHEN and CDR2 SYDVKM. The V end lost 6 bases, the J end lost 3 bases, and 15 bases lay between the germline ends. The CDR3 reads CASSRPPSRYEQYF. DNA for the CDR3: TGTGCCAGCAGCCGACCGCCTAGCCGCTACGAGCAGTACTTC.

V and J are TRBV5-4 and TRBJ1-1; possibly TRBD1 for D (5 bases). This CDR3 is built from 13 residues. Germline V gives CDR1 SGHNT, CDR2 YYREEE (reference sequence). V shed 4 bases and J shed 5 bases, with 12 bases lying between them. The DNA of the CDR3 is TGTGCCAGCAGCCCGCAGGGTCGGACTGAAGCTTTCTTT. Protein product: CASSPQGRTEAFF.

The V gene is TRBV5-1, the J gene TRBJ2-2; 8 positions match TRBD1. CDR1 is SGHRS, CDR2 YFSETQ, per germline. V gave up 0 bases and J gave up 3 bases; unmatched junction bases: 4. CDR3 size: 16 residues. CDR3 sequence (DNA): TGCGCCAGCAGCTTGGAAGGACAGGGAGACACCGGGGAGCTGTTTTTT. Its translation is CASSLEGQGDTGELFF.